These 20 T cell receptor beta chains came from one sample sequenced in a study of CXCR3-negative and CXCR3-positive naive CD8 T cells. Study-level results: The study found more hydrophobic TRB CDR3s in CXCR3-positive naive cells than in CXCR3-negative naive cells.

Their target antigens are unknown. With UMI labels, 5' RACE was used to prepare the TRB cDNA libraries. TCRdb derives one entry per CDR3 protein from the 5' RACE reads, leaving out DNA. The repertoire shows over 50,000 distinct CDR3 sequences; the top ten hold 0.55% to 0.85%. Sequencing was performed on naive CXCR3+ CD8+ T cells from blood. Described subset: CD45RO-CCR7+CD27+CD95- naive CD8+ T cells expressing CXCR3 (TNR3+). The receptor source for this set is a human donor in good health. Some clones in this sample may be carry-over from other donors' samples.

The chain links TRBV4-2 to TRBJ2-3; the D call from TCRdb, TRBD1, cannot be confirmed without DNA. Per the germline V gene, CDR1 is LGHNA and CDR2 is YNFKEQ. This CDR3 contains 16 residues. The CDR3 region is CASSQAYRGGPDTQYF.

The chain has TRBV7-6 and TRBJ1-2; TCRdb indicates TRBD1, and absent DNA this call remains unverified. The CDR3 loop spans 13 amino acids. The V gene's germline CDR1 is SGHVS and CDR2 FNYEAQ. The CDR3 here is CASSPEGGVGYTF.

V gene TRBV6-2 or TRBV6-3 combines with J gene TRBJ2-7; no DNA is available, so the TRBD2 call from TCRdb remains unchecked. Germline V gene sequence: CDR1 MNHEY, CDR2 SVGEGT. The CDR3 loop spans 16 amino acids. CDR3 protein: CASSHTGTENSYEQYF.

The chain joins TRBV7-6 to TRBJ2-2; checking the TCRdb D call of TRBD2 is not possible without DNA. This CDR3 is built from 16 residues. In germline, CDR1 is SGHVS, CDR2 FNYEAQ. The CDR3 loop is CASSFLVEENTGELFF.

The chain joins TRBV29-1 to TRBJ2-7; the TCRdb call, TRBD2, lacks DNA for checking. The CDR3 totals 14 residues. CDR1 and CDR2 (germline): SQVTM, ANQGSEA. CDR3 sequence: CSVEASGVTYEQYF.

CDR3 region: CASSWGTRGEQYF. The V call is TRBV5-1, the J call TRBJ2-7. The CDR3 runs to 13 residues. Germline values: CDR1 SGHRS, CDR2 YFSETQ. Looking up the rest from reference TRBV5-1 and TRBJ2-7 gives the full variable domain: KAGVTQTPRYLIKTRGQQVTLSCSPISGHRSVSWYQQTPGQGLQFLFEYFSETQRNKGNFPGRFSGRQFSNSRSEMNVSTLELGDSALYLCASSWGTRGEQYFGPGTRLTVT.

The CDR3 loop reads CASSEPSVGDNTGELFF. The chain employs TRBV2 and TRBJ2-2; TCRdb selects TRBD2, and the lack of DNA leaves this call unchecked. Germline-derived CDR1 and CDR2 are SNHLY and FYNNEI. The CDR3 length is 17 residues. The full variable domain, with the rest looked up from reference TRBV2 and TRBJ2-2, is EPEVTQTPSHQVTQMGQEVILRCVPISNHLYFYWYRQILGQKVEFLVSFYNNEISEKSEIFDDQFSVERPDGSNFTLKIRSTKLEDSAMYFCASSEPSVGDNTGELFFGEGSRLTVL.

The chain is built from TRBV29-1 and TRBJ2-6. The CDR3 runs to 15 residues. Germline CDR1 reads SQVTM; CDR2 reads ANQGSEA. CDR3 region: CSVEEGVSGANVLTF. Filled out from reference TRBV29-1 and TRBJ2-6, the complete variable domain reads SAVISQKPSRDICQRGTSLTIQCQVDSQVTMMFWYRQQPGQSLTLIATANQGSEATYESGFVIDKFPISRPNLTFSTLTVSNMSPEDSSIYLCSVEEGVSGANVLTFGAGSRLTVL.

V gene TRBV20-1 combines with J gene TRBJ2-7; the D call from TCRdb, TRBD1, cannot be confirmed without DNA. This CDR3 has 13 amino acids. The V gene's germline CDR1 is DFQATT and CDR2 SNEGSKA (reference sequence). The CDR3 spells CSARAPGGYEQYF.

The genes are TRBV15 and TRBJ2-3; TCRdb proposes TRBD2, but this gene call is untestable without DNA. In germline, CDR1 is LNHNV, CDR2 YYDKDF (reference sequence). This CDR3 is built from 17 residues. CDR3: CATSRASVEGGTDTQYF.

V is TRBV19 and J is TRBJ2-1; the D call of TRBD1 rests on TCRdb alone, since no DNA is present to check it. CDR3 length: 14 amino acids. Germline V gene sequence: CDR1 LNHDA, CDR2 SQIVND (reference sequence). The CDR3 reads CASSISGQGVEQFF.

This chain joins TRBV7-3 and TRBJ2-1. Germline CDR1 is SGHTA and CDR2 is FQGTGA. The CDR3 is 13 amino acids. The CDR3 is CASSLGEYNEQFF.

This rearrangement joins TRBV12-3 or TRBV12-4 to TRBJ2-7; TCRdb's assignment of TRBD2 cannot be checked, as there is no DNA. This CDR3 contains 18 residues. Here the CDR3 reads CASSFGLAGGPVSYEQYF.

V usage is TRBV7-9 and J usage is TRBJ1-2. Germline-derived CDR1 and CDR2 are SEHNR and FQNEAQ (reference sequence). The CDR3 sequence is 15 residues long. The CDR3 reads CASSLGVLGSYGYTF. Supplemented by reference TRBV7-9 and TRBJ1-2, the full variable domain reads DTGVSQNPRHKITKRGQNVTFRCDPISEHNRLYWYRQTLGQGPEFLTYFQNEAQLEKSRLLSDRFSAERPKGSFSTLEIQRTEQGDSAMYLCASSLGVLGSYGYTFGSGTRLTVV.

The J gene is TRBJ2-5, the V gene TRBV27; TCRdb returns TRBD2, unconfirmable since there is no DNA. Germline lookup yields CDR1 MNHEY and CDR2 SMNVEV (reference sequence). The CDR3 contains 14 residues. The CDR3 here is CASRIGLAQETQYF.

The chain has TRBV4-3 and TRBJ2-2; with no DNA, the TCRdb D assignment of TRBD2 cannot be verified. CDR3 length: 20 amino acids. Looked up from germline, CDR1 is LGHNA and CDR2 is YSLEER. CDR3 amino acids: CASSPQGLAGATPNTGELFF.

The J gene is TRBJ2-7, the V gene TRBV7-3; TCRdb outputs TRBD1, but without DNA this stays unchecked. CDR1 SGHTA and CDR2 FQGTGA come from the germline V gene. This CDR3 has 13 residues. CDR3 residues: CASSLNGAYEQYF.

The chain couples TRBV28 to TRBJ2-2; TCRdb reports TRBD2, a call that lacks DNA to check it against. Germline V gene data show CDR1 as MDHEN and CDR2 as SYDVKM. CDR3 length: 17 amino acids. CDR3 amino acids: CASSYPPAGTNTGELFF.

J is TRBJ2-2 and V is TRBV7-9; TCRdb gives TRBD2 as the D gene, but with no DNA this cannot be confirmed. Germline CDR1 and CDR2: SEHNR and FQNEAQ (reference sequence). The CDR3 is made up of 14 amino acids. CDR3 amino acids: CASSLGLATGELFF.

The chain recombines TRBV7-3 with TRBJ2-1; there is no DNA to check the TCRdb D call of TRBD1. Germline V gives CDR1 SGHTA, CDR2 FQGTGA. CDR3 size: 16 residues. The CDR3 loop is CASSPGGGQLFNEQFF.